The clone carrying this T cell receptor delta chain was seen only a few times. Antigen specificity is unknown. TCRdb shows a much larger clone's protein in place of this DNA's translation, and the two differ at residue 6, likely through a read error; the protein shown is translated from the DNA. This entry belongs to a study of γδ T cells in repeated Plasmodium falciparum infection. Findings and limits, study-wide: Malian children's Vdelta2-negative repertoires appeared more expanded and less diverse than Australians'.

Bulk repertoires came from Vgamma9/Vdelta2+ or Vdelta2-negative gammadelta T cells flow-sorted from PBMC. TCRdb re-identified clones in the multiplex PCR reads via CATT. The sample records some 100,000 delta-chain clones, roughly 1.4% being singletons. V lost 0 bases and J lost 0; bases outside the gene matches: 19. Germline CDR1 TSWWSYY, CDR2 QGS. This CDR3 region has 21 residues. The sequencing sample was made of gamma-delta T cells from blood. The TCR was taken from a pool of human donors (malaria-infected and uninfected, not separated). The V and J genes are TRDV1 and TRDJ1; 7 nucleotides line up with TRDD2. Assignment of the J gene here rests on matching the DNA to germline, because TCRdb gives none. CDR3 amino acids: CALGELIRISYGVSYTDKLIF. In DNA, the CDR3 is TGTGCTCTTGGGGAACTGATCCGAATTTCCTACGGGGTCTCGTACACCGATAAACTCATCTTT.